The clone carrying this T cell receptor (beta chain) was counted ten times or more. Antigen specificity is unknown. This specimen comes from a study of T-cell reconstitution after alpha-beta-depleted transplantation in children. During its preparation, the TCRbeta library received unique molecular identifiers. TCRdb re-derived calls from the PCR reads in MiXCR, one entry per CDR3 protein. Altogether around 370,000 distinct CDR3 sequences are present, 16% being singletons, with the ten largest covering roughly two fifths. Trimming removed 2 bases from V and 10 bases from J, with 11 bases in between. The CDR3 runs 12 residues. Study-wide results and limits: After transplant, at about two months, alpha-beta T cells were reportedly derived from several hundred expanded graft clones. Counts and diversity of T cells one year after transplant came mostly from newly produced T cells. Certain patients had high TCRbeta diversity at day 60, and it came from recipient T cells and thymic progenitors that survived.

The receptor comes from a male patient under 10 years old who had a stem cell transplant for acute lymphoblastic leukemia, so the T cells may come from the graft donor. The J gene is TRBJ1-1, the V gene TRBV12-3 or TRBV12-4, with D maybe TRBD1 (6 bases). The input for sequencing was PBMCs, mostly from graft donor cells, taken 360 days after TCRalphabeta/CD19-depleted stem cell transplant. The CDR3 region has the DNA TGTGCCAGCAGTTTACTTGGACAGCGAGCTTTCTTT. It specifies CASSLLGQRAFF.